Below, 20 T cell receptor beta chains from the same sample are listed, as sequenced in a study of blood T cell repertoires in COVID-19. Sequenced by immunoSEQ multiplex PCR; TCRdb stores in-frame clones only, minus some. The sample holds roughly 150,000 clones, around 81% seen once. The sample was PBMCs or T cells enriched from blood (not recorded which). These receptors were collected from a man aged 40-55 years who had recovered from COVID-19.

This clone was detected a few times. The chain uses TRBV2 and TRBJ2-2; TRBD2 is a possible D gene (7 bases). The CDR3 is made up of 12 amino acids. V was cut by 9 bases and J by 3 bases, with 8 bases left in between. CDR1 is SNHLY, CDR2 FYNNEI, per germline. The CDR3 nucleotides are TGTGCCAGAGGGGGGGACACCGGGGAGCTGTTTTTT. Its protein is CARGGDTGELFF.

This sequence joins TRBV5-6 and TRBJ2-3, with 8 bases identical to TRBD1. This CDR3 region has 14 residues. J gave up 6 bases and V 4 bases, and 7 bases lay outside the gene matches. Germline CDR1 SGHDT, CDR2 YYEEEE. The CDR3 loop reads CASSLDRVGDTQYF. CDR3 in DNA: TGTGCCAGCAGCCTGGACAGGGTGGGCGATACGCAGTATTTT.

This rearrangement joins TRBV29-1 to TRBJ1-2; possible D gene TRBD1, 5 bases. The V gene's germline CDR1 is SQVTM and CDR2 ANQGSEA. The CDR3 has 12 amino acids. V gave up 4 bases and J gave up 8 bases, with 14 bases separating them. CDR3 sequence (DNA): TGCAGCGTTGCGGGGGGTTGGGGCGGCTACACCTTC. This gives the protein CSVAGGWGGYTF.

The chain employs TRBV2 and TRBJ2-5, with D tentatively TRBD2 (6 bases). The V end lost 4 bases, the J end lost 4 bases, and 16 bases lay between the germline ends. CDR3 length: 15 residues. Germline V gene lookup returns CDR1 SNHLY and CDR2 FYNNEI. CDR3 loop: CASSARTISRETQYF. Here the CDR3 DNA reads TGTGCCAGCAGTGCTCGGACTATTAGCCGAGAGACCCAGTACTTC.

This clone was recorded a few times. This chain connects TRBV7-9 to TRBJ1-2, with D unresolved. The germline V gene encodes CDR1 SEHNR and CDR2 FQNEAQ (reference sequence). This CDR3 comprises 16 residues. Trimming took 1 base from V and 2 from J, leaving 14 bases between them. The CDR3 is CASSLGRGTENYGYTF. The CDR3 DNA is TGTGCCAGCAGCTTAGGCCGGGGAACGGAAAACTATGGCTACACCTTC.

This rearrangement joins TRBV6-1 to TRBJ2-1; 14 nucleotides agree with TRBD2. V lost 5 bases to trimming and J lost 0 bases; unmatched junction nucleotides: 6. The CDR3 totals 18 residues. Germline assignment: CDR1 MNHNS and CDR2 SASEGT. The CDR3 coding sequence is TGTGCCAGCAGTAAAGGGACTAGCGGGGGCATCTCCTACAATGAGCAGTTCTTC. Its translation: CASSKGTSGGISYNEQFF.

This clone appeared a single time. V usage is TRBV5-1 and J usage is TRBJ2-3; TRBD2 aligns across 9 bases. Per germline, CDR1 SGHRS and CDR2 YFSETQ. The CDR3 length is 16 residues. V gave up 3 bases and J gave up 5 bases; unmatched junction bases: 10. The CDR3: CASSSDSGGGRDTQYF. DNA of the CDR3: TGCGCCAGCAGCTCTGATAGCGGGGGAGGGAGAGATACGCAGTATTTT.

The CDR3 sequence is CASSQYYSYEQYV. Here the CDR3 DNA reads TGTGCCAGCAGCCAATATTATTCCTACGAGCAGTACGTC. The chain couples TRBV6-2 or TRBV6-3 to TRBJ2-7; D gene uncertain. The CDR3 is 13 residues long. The V gene lost 6 bases and the J gene lost 1 base, with 10 bases spanning the gap. From germline, CDR1 is MNHEY and CDR2 SVGEGT.

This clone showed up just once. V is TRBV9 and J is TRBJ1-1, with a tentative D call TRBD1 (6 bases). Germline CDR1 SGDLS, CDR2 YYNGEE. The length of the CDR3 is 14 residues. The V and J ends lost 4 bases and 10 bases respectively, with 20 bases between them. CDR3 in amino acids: CASSRGRGFSGAFF. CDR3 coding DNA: TGTGCCAGCAGCCGGGGCAGGGGATTTTCTGGAGCTTTCTTT. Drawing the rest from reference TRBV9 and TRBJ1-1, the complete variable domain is DSGVTQTPKHLITATGQRVTLRCSPRSGDLSVYWYQQSLDQGLQFLIQYYNGEERAKGNILERFSAQQFPDLHSELNLSSLELGDSALYFCASSRGRGFSGAFFGQGTRLTVV.

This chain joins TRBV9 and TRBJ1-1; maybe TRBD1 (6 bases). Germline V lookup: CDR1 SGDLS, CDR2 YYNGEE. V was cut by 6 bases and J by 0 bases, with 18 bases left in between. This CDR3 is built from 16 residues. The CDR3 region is CASTLGGTSMNTEAFF. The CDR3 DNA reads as TGTGCCAGCACCCTGGGGGGGACATCGATGAACACTGAAGCTTTCTTT.

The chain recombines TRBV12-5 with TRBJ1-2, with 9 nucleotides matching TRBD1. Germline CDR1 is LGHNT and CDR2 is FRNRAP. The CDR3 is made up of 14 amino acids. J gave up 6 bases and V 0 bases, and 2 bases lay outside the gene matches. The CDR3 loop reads CASGLVQGADGYTF. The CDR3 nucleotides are TGTGCTAGTGGTTTGGTACAGGGGGCGGATGGCTACACCTTC.

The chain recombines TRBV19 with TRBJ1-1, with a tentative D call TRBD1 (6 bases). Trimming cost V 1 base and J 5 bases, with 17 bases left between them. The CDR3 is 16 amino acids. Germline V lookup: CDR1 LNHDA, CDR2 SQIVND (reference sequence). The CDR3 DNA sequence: TGTGCCAGTAGTATAGGGCCGTCGGGGGGGCGAACTGAAGCTTTCTTT. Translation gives CASSIGPSGGRTEAFF.

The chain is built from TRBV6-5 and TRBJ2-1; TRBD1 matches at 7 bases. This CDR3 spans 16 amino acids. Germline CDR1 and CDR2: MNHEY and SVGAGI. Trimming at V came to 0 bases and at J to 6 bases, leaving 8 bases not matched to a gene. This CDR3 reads CASSYSRDSPRNEQFF. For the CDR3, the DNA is TGTGCCAGCAGTTACTCTAGGGACAGCCCACGCAATGAGCAGTTCTTC.

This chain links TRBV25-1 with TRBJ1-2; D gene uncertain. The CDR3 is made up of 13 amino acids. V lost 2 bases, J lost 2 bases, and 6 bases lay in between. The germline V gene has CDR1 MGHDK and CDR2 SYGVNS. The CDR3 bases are TGTGCCAGCAGTGAAGGGGAGAACTATGGCTACACCTTC. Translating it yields CASSEGENYGYTF.

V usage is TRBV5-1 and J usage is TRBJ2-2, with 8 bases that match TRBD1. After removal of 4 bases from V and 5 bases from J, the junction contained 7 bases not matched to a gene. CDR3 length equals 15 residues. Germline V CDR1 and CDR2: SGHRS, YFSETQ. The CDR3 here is CASSPTGVQTGELFF. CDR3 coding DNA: TGCGCCAGCAGCCCGACAGGGGTGCAAACCGGGGAGCTGTTTTTT.

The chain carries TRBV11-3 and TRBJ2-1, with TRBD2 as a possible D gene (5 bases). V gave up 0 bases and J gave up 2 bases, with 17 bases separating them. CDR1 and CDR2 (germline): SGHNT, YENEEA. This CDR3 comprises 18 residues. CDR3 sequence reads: CASSLDAGAAATYNEQFF. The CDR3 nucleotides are TGTGCCAGCAGCTTAGATGCCGGCGCAGCGGCCACCTACAATGAGCAGTTCTTC. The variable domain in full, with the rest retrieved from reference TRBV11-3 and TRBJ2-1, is EAGVVQSPRYKIIEKKQPVAFWCNPISGHNTLYWYLQNLGQGPELLIRYENEEAVDDSQLPKDRFSAERLKGVDSTLKIQPAELGDSAVYLCASSLDAGAAATYNEQFFGPGTRLTVL.

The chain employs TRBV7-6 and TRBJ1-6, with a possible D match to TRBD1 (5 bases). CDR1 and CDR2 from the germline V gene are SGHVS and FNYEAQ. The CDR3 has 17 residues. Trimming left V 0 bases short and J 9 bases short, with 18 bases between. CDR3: CASSLALGARVGSPLHF. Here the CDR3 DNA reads TGTGCCAGCAGCTTAGCGCTTGGGGCCAGGGTCGGTTCACCCCTCCACTTT.

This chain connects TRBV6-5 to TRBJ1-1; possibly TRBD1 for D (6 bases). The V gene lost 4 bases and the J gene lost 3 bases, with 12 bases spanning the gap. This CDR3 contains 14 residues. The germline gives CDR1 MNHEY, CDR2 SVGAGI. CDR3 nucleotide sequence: TGTGCCAGCAGTTTCGCAGGGGCGGACACTGAAGCTTTCTTT. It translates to CASSFAGADTEAFF.

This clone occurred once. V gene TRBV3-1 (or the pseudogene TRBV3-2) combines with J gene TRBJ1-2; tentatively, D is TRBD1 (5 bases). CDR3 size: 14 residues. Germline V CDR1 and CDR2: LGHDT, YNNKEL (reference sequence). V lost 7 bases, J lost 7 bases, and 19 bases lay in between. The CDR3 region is CASTPSQGMGGYTF. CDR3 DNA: TGTGCCAGCACCCCATCGCAGGGCATGGGTGGCTACACCTTC.

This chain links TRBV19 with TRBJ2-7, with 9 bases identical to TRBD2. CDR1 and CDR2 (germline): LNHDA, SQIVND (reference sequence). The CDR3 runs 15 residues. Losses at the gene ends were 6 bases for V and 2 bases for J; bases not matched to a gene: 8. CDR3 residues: CASRPTLAGPYEQYF. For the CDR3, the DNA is TGTGCCAGTAGACCAACACTAGCGGGCCCCTACGAGCAGTACTTC.